This TCR beta chain is drawn from a study of T cells in Graves' hyperthyroidism and ophthalmopathy. This clonotype showed up just a few times. The CDR3 spans 17 residues. V was cut by 2 bases and J by 0 bases, with 16 bases left in between. Per germline, CDR1 MDHEN and CDR2 SYDVKM. Researchers took RNA transcripts and amplified the TCR beta CDR3 regions from them. The HTBI set primed first-round TCR CDR3 RT-PCR. Each CDR3 protein is one row after TCRdb ran MiXCR on the multiplex PCR reads. The sample lists 300,000 to 450,000 distinct CDR3 sequences, 20% to 30% seen once, with roughly 70% in the top ten. Clinical symptoms, serum thyroxine and TRAb, thyroid ultrasound and orbital computed tomography together formed the diagnostic basis.

This receptor was obtained from a man in his fifties with Graves' hyperthyroidism. The chain carries TRBV28 and TRBJ1-2, with a possible D match to TRBD1 (5 bases). Sequencing was done on a sample of blood. The CDR3 loop reads CASSLMGTLGANYGYTF. The DNA for the CDR3 is TGTGCCAGCAGTTTAATGGGGACCCTTGGGGCTAACTATGGCTACACCTTC.